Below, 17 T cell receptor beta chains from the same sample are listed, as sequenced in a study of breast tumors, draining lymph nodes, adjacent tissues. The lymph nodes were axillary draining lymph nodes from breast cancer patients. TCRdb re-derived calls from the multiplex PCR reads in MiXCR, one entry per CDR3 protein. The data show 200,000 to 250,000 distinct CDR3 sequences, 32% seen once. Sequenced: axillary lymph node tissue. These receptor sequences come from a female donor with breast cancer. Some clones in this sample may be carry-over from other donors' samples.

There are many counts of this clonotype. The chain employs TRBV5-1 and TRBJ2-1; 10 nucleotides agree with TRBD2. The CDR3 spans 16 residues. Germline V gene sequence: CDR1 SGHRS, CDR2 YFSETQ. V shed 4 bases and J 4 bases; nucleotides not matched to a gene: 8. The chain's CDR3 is CASSPRGAGGYNEQFF. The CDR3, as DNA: TGCGCCAGCAGCCCCCGAGGAGCGGGAGGGTACAATGAGCAGTTCTTC.

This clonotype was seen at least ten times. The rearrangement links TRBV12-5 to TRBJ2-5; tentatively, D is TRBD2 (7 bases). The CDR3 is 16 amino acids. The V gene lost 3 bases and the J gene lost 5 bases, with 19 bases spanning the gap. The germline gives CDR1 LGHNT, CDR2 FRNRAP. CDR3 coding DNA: TGTGCTAGTGGTTTCGTAGGGGGGGAGGGGAAGGAGACCCAGTACTTC. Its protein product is CASGFVGGEGKETQYF.

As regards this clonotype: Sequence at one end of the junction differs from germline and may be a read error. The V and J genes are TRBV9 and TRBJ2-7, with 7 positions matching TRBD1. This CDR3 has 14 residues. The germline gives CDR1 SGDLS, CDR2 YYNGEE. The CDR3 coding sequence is TGTGCCGGCAGCCCTATGGACAGGCGCGATGAGCAGTACTTC. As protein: CAGSPMDRRDEQYF.

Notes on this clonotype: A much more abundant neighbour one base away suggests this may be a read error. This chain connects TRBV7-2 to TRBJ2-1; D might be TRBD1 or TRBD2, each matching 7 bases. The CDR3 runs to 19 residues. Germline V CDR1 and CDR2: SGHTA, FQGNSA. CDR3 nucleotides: TGTGCCAGCAGCTTTAAACAGGGGACGTGGGGGGGCTCCCACAATGAGCAGTTCTTC. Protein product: CASSFKQGTWGGSHNEQFF.

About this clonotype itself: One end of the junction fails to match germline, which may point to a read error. The CDR3 DNA reads as TGCGCCAGCAGCTTCCTTACATCAGGGGCTTCTTACCAAGAGACCCAGTACTTC. Its protein is CASSFLTSGASYQETQYF. J is TRBJ2-5 and V is TRBV7-8; TRBD1 is a possible D gene (6 bases). The CDR3 has 18 amino acids. CDR1 is SGHVS, CDR2 FQNEAQ, per germline.

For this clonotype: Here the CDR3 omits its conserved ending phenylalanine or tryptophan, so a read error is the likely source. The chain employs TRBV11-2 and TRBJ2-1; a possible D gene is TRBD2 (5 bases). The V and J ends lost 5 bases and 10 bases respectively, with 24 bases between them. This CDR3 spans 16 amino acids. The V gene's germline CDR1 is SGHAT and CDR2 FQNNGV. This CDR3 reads CASSPRRSGSSYEQFS. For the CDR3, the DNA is TGTGCCAGCAGCCCGAGGCGGTCGGGAAGCTCCTACGAGCAGTTCTCC.

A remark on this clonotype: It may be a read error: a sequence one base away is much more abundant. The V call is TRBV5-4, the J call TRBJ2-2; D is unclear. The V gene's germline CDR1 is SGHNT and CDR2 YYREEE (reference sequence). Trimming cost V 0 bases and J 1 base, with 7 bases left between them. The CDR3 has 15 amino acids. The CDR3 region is CASSLGAVNTGELFF. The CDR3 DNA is TGTGCCAGCAGCTTGGGGGCTGTGAACACCGGGGAGCTGTTTTTT.

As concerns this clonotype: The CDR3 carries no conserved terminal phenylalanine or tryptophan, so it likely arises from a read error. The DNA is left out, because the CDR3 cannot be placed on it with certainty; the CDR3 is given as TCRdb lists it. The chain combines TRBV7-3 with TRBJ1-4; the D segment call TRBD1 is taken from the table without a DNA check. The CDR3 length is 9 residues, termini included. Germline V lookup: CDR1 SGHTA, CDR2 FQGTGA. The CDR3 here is CASSPTGGI.

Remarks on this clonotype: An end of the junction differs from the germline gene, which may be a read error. The CDR3 protein is CASSLMAAVYERYF. In nucleotides, the CDR3 is TGTGCCAGCAGCTTAATGGCAGCAGTATACGAGCGGTACTTC. The chain combines TRBV7-9 with TRBJ2-7; no reliable D call. CDR1 and CDR2 from the germline V gene are SEHNR and FQNEAQ (reference sequence). CDR3 length: 14 amino acids.

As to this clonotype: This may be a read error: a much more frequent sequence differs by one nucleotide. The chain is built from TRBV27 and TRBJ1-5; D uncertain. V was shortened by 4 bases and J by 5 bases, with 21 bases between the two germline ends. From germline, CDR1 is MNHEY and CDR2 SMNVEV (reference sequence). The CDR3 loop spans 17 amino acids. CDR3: CASSSSRLPGGDQPQHF. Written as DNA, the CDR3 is TGTGCCAGCAGTTCATCACGACTCCCTGGAGGCGATCAGCCCCAGCATTTT.

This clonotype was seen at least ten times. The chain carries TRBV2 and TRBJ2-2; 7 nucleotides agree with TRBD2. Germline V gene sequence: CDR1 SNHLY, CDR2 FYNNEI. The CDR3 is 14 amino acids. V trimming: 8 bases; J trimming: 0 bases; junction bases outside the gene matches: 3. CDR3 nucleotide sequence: TGTGCCAGCGAAGCGGGGACGAACACCGGGGAGCTGTTTTTT. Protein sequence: CASEAGTNTGELFF.

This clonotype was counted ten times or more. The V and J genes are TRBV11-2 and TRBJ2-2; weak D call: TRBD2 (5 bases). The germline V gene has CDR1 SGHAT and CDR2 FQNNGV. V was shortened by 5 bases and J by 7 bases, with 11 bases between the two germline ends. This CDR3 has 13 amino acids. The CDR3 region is CASSLVGIGELFF. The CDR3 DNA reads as TGTGCCAGCAGCCTAGTCGGGATCGGGGAGCTGTTTTTT.

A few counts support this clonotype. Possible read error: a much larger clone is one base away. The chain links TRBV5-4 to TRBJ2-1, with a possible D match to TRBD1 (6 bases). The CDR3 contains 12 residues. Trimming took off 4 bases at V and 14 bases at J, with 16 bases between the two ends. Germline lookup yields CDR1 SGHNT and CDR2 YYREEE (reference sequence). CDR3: CASSRGYAEEFF. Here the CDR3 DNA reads TGTGCCAGCAGCAGGGGGTACGCGGAGGAGTTCTTC.

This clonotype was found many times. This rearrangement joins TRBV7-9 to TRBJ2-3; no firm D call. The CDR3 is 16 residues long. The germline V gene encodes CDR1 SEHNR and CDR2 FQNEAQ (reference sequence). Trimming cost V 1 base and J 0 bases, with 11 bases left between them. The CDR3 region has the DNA TGTGCCAGCAGCTTAGAGAGGTGGTCGAGCACAGATACGCAGTATTTT. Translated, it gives CASSLERWSSTDTQYF. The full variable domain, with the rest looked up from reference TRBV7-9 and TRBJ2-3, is DTGVSQNPRHKITKRGQNVTFRCDPISEHNRLYWYRQTLGQGPEFLTYFQNEAQLEKSRLLSDRFSAERPKGSFSTLEIQRTEQGDSAMYLCASSLERWSSTDTQYFGPGTRLTVL.

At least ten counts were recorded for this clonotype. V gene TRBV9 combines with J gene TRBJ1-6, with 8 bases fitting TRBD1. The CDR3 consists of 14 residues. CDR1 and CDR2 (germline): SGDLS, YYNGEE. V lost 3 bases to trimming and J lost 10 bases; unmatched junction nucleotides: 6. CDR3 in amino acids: CASSASGGGSPLHF. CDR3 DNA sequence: TGTGCCAGCAGCGCCTCAGGGGGCGGCTCACCCCTCCACTTT.

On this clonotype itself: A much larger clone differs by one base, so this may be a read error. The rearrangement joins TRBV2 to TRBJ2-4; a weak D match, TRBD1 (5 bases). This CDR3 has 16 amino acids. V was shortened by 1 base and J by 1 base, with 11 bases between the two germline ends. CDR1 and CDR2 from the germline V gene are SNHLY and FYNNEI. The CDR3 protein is CASSEGTRPAKNIQYF. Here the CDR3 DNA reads TGTGCCAGCAGTGAAGGGACAAGACCCGCCAAAAACATTCAGTACTTC.

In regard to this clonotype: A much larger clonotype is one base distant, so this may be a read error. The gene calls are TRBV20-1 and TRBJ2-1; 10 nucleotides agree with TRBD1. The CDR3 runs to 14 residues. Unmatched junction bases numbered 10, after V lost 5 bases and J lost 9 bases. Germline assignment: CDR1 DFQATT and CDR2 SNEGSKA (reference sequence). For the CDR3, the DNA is TGCAGTGCTGGCGGGACAGGGGTAAACACTGAGCAGTTCTTC. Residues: CSAGGTGVNTEQFF.